This T cell receptor beta chain was profiled in a study of blood T cell repertoires in COVID-19. Assay: immunoSEQ multiplex PCR; the TCRdb copy retains only in-frame clones and omits some. The sample contains under 150,000 clones, approximately 85% of which appear only once. Germline V CDR1 and CDR2: LNHDA, SQIVND (reference sequence). The germline V and J ends were trimmed by 7 bases and 3 bases, with 10 bases remaining between them. The CDR3 extends over 12 amino acids. The V and J genes are TRBV19 and TRBJ2-7; tentative D call: TRBD1 (6 bases). The sequence was obtained from a woman aged 55-70 years with COVID-19, enrolled during active disease. Material: peripheral blood. The CDR3 DNA sequence: TGTGCCAGTAAAGGGGGTGGCTACGAGCAGTACTTC. This encodes CASKGGGYEQYF.